This TCR beta chain was observed in a study of early T cells in non-severe SARS-CoV-2 infection. At the level of the study: Chains were not paired, and sequencing was done on bulk RNA from unsorted whole blood.

Attached unique molecular identifiers marked individual cDNA molecules. TCRdb redid the calling of the 5' RACE reads with MiXCR, one entry per CDR3 protein. The sample has 55,000 to 70,000 distinct CDR3 sequences; around 13% are singletons. This clonotype was seen at least ten times. Germline-derived CDR1 and CDR2 are MGHRA and YSYEKL. V lost 2 bases and J lost 5, with 13 bases in between. This CDR3 comprises 15 residues. J is TRBJ1-3 and V is TRBV4-1; D unclear. The starting material was whole blood, obtained at baseline. This TCR derives from an adult who was a healthcare worker with PCR-confirmed SARS-CoV-2 infection or an uninfected control (not recorded which). The donor label of this sample is uncertain. CDR3 nucleotide sequence: TGCGCCAGCAGCCAACTCTTGGGGTTCCGAAACACCATATATTTT. This encodes CASSQLLGFRNTIYF.